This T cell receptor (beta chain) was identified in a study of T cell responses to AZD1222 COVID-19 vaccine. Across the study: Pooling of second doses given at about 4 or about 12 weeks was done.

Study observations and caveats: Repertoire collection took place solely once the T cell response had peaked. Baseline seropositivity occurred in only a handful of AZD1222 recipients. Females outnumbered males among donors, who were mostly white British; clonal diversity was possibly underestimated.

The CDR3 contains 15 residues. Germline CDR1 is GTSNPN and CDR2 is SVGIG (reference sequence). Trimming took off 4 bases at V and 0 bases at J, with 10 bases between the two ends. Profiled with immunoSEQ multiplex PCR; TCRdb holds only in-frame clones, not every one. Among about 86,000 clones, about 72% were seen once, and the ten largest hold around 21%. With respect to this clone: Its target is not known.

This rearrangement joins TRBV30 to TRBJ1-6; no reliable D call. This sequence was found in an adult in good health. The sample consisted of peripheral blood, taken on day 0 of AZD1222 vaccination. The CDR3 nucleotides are TGTGCCTGGATGTACACCAGCTCCTATAATTCACCCCTCCACTTT. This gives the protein CAWMYTSSYNSPLHF. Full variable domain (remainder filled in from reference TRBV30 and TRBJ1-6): SQTIHQWPATLVQPVGSPLSLECTVEGTSNPNLYWYRQAAGRGLQLLFYSVGIGQISSEVPQNLSASRPQDRQFILSSKKLLLSDSGFYLCAWMYTSSYNSPLHFGNGTRLTVT.